Below, 15 T cell receptor beta chains from the same sample are listed, as sequenced in a study of cytomegalovirus exposure and HLA in healthy donors. 13 Jbeta primers and 60 Vbeta primers were used for the PCR. Clones were sequenced by immunoSEQ multiplex PCR, and TCRdb holds only the in-frame ones, with some missing. This table has about 110,000 clones, around 70% appearing once. The sample was PBMCs. The receptors were sampled from a boy younger than 18 in good health and CMV-seronegative.

CDR3 coding DNA: TGTGCCTGGAGAGGGGGGACAGGGACCTACGAGCAGTACTTC. This translates into CAWRGGTGTYEQYF. The gene calls are TRBV30 and TRBJ2-7, with TRBD1 matching over 9 bases. The germline V gene has CDR1 GTSNPN and CDR2 SVGIG (reference sequence). The CDR3 spans 14 residues. The V gene end was trimmed by 3 bases and the J gene end by 2 bases; junction bases not matched to a gene: 5.

In regard to this clone: Within the sample, other DNA sequences also encode this same CDR3. The V gene is TRBV9, the J gene TRBJ1-5; D is ambiguous. Deletions cut 2 bases from V and 4 bases from J, with 10 bases between. CDR3 length: 14 amino acids. From germline, CDR1 is SGDLS and CDR2 YYNGEE. The CDR3 coding sequence is TGTGCCAGCAGCGTGGACTTGGGTAATCAGCCCCAGCATTTT. Protein: CASSVDLGNQPQHF. Variable domain in full (rest from reference TRBV9 and TRBJ1-5): DSGVTQTPKHLITATGQRVTLRCSPRSGDLSVYWYQQSLDQGLQFLIQYYNGEERAKGNILERFSAQQFPDLHSELNLSSLELGDSALYFCASSVDLGNQPQHFGDGTRLSIL.

This chain links TRBV7-3 with TRBJ2-2, with D maybe TRBD1 (7 bases). Between the trimmed V and J ends, which lost 6 bases and 5 bases, there was a span of 10 bases. Germline values: CDR1 SGHTA, CDR2 FQGTGA. The CDR3 loop spans 13 amino acids. CDR3 bases: TGTGCCAGCAGGACAGGGAGGACCGGGGAGCTGTTTTTT. Translation gives CASRTGRTGELFF.

V usage is TRBV4-1 and J usage is TRBJ1-5; 7 bases fit TRBD1. From germline, CDR1 is MGHRA and CDR2 YSYEKL. The CDR3 sequence is 14 residues long. V lost 3 bases and J lost 7; bases outside the gene matches: 6. CDR3 loop: CASSHGQAGQPQHF. CDR3 DNA sequence: TGCGCCAGCAGCCACGGACAGGCGGGGCAGCCCCAGCATTTT.

V gene TRBV5-1 combines with J gene TRBJ2-3; 10 bases map to TRBD1. J was trimmed by 5 bases and V by 4 bases; bases with no gene match: 4. Germline assignment: CDR1 SGHRS and CDR2 YFSETQ. The CDR3 is made up of 14 amino acids. CDR3 sequence: CASSTRTGGDTQYF. CDR3 nucleotides: TGCGCCAGCAGCACTAGGACAGGGGGAGATACGCAGTATTTT.

The rearrangement links TRBV28 to TRBJ1-2; TRBD1 matches at 8 bases. The CDR3 runs 14 residues. Germline values: CDR1 MDHEN, CDR2 SYDVKM. The junction had 12 bases not matched to a gene; V was cut back by 6 bases and J by 9 bases. The CDR3 is CASRTQGDRGSYTF. The CDR3 DNA is TGTGCCAGCAGGACACAGGGGGACCGGGGGAGCTACACCTTC.

This clone was observed a handful of times. V gene TRBV4-1 combines with J gene TRBJ2-7; 12 bases align to TRBD2. Germline V CDR1 and CDR2: MGHRA, YSYEKL. This CDR3 comprises 16 residues. The V segment lost 5 bases and the J segment 3 bases; nucleotides outside the gene matches: 8. The CDR3 nucleotides read TGCGCCAGCAGCGCCCGACTAGCGGGAGAAAGCTACGAGCAGTACTTC. It is translated as CASSARLAGESYEQYF.

The V call is TRBV12-5, the J call TRBJ2-5; maybe TRBD1 (6 bases). Trimming removed 1 base at V and 0 bases at J, with 6 bases between. There are 14 residues in the CDR3. Germline V gene lookup returns CDR1 LGHNT and CDR2 FRNRAP. The CDR3 DNA follows: TGTGCTAGTGGTTTGGGGACAGACCAAGAGACCCAGTACTTC. It is translated as CASGLGTDQETQYF.

This chain uses TRBV28 with TRBJ2-7; D is uncertain. The CDR3 consists of 14 residues. The V end lost 2 bases, the J end lost 0 bases, and 8 bases lay between the germline ends. Looked up from germline, CDR1 is MDHEN and CDR2 is SYDVKM. The CDR3 protein is CASSLPGSSYEQYF. The CDR3 bases are TGTGCCAGCAGTTTACCAGGCAGCTCCTACGAGCAGTACTTC.

The genes are TRBV7-8 and TRBJ2-3, with D possibly TRBD2 on 6 matching bases. Trimming pared 1 base from V and 8 bases from J, leaving 10 bases between. CDR3 length: 13 amino acids. Germline assignment: CDR1 SGHVS and CDR2 FQNEAQ. CDR3 residues: CASSLGGLVTQYF. CDR3 nucleotide sequence: TGTGCCAGCAGCTTAGGGGGACTGGTTACGCAGTATTTT.

The chain uses TRBV28 and TRBJ2-5, with 9 bases that match TRBD1. Germline CDR1 MDHEN, CDR2 SYDVKM. CDR3 length: 14 residues. V lost 5 bases, J lost 5 bases, and 6 bases stayed unmatched. The CDR3 bases are TGTGCCAGCAGTACAGGGGGCAAATGGGAGACCCAGTACTTC. Translating gives CASSTGGKWETQYF.

This rearrangement joins TRBV14 to TRBJ2-5, with 7 positions matching TRBD2. Germline CDR1 is SGHDN and CDR2 is FVKESK. This CDR3 region has 15 residues. V was clipped by 2 bases and J by 1 base; unmatched bases: 4. CDR3 bases: TGTGCCAGCAGCCAAACCCGGGGGGTCCAAGAGACCCAGTACTTC. Translating it yields CASSQTRGVQETQYF.

This clone was detected only once. This sequence joins TRBV14 and TRBJ2-7; 8 bases fit TRBD1. Per germline, CDR1 SGHDN and CDR2 FVKESK. There are 16 residues in the CDR3. V gave up 4 bases and J gave up 3 bases; unmatched junction bases: 11. Here the CDR3 DNA reads TGTGCCAGCAGCCCCCAGGCCCCGGGACAGGACTACGAGCAGTACTTC. Encoded protein: CASSPQAPGQDYEQYF.

This clone was recorded a few times. The chain uses TRBV18 and TRBJ2-7; tentative D call: TRBD2 (5 bases). Germline V gene data show CDR1 as KGHSH and CDR2 as LQKENI. V dropped 2 bases and J dropped 1 base, with 9 bases sitting between them. The CDR3 runs to 14 residues. CDR3 region: CASSPGGPSYEQYF. Written as DNA, the CDR3 is TGTGCCAGCTCACCAGGCGGGCCTTCCTACGAGCAGTACTTC.

This clone was detected only a few times. The chain employs TRBV7-2 and TRBJ1-2, with D possibly matching TRBD1 (5 bases). The CDR3 has 14 residues. The V end lost 6 bases, the J end lost 5 bases, and 16 bases lay between the germline ends. Per germline, CDR1 SGHTA and CDR2 FQGNSA. The CDR3 sequence: CASRPDQGWYGYTF. CDR3 in DNA: TGTGCCAGCAGACCAGATCAGGGCTGGTATGGCTACACCTTC. Combining the CDR3 with reference TRBV7-2 and TRBJ1-2 gives the whole variable domain GAGVSQSPSNKVTEKGKDVELRCDPISGHTALYWYRQSLGQGLEFLIYFQGNSAPDKSGLPSDRFSAERTGGSVSTLTIQRTQQEDSAVYLCASRPDQGWYGYTFGSGTRLTVV.